The 22 T cell receptor beta chains reported below all come from one sample, sequenced in a study of shared clonotypes between healthy human individuals. Data came from immunoSEQ multiplex PCR; TCRdb stores just in-frame clones and leaves some out. Of approximately 2,000,000 clones in the sample, 80% to 95% were seen once. CD45RO-negative cells were positively selected for CCR7, leaving out terminally differentiated effector memory CD45RA+ cells. Sequencing was performed on naive CD8+ T cells from PBMCs. The receptors were gathered from a man aged 18-30 years in good health. Some clones in this sample may be carry-over from other donors' samples.

V gene TRBV9 combines with J gene TRBJ1-1; weak D call: TRBD1 (5 bases). The CDR3 extends over 14 amino acids. V lost 2 bases to trimming and J lost 8 bases, with 16 bases between them. From germline, CDR1 is SGDLS and CDR2 YYNGEE. CDR3 sequence reads: CASSVSTNQGEAFF. In nucleotides, the CDR3 is TGTGCCAGCAGCGTCAGTACAAATCAGGGCGAAGCTTTCTTT.

The V gene is TRBV7-8, the J gene TRBJ2-1; D is uncertain. Trimming shortened V by 1 base and J by 12 bases, and 10 bases separated the two germline ends. The CDR3 is 12 amino acids. CDR1 and CDR2 from the germline V gene are SGHVS and FQNEAQ. CDR3 DNA: TGTGCCAGCAGCTTAGGGGGTCGTGGGCAGTTCTTC. This translates into CASSLGGRGQFF.

This chain connects TRBV5-4 to TRBJ1-2, with unresolved D. This CDR3 has 13 residues. Per the germline V gene, CDR1 is SGHNT and CDR2 is YYREEE (reference sequence). The V gene lost 1 base and the J gene lost 5 bases, with 9 bases spanning the gap. The CDR3 protein is CASSLSQIYGYTF. The CDR3 coding sequence is TGTGCCAGCAGCTTGTCCCAGATATATGGCTACACCTTC.

This clone has just a few counts. The V and J genes are TRBV7-9 and TRBJ2-1; TRBD2 matches 9 bases. With 3 bases clipped from V and 5 bases from J, the junction kept 8 bases outside the gene matches. The CDR3 has 16 residues. Germline V CDR1 and CDR2: SEHNR, FQNEAQ (reference sequence). DNA for the CDR3: TGTGCCAGCAGCTTCCTTCTGGTAGCGGGGGACAATGAGCAGTTCTTC. This sequence encodes CASSFLLVAGDNEQFF.

This clone was observed once. The rearrangement links TRBV4-3 to TRBJ1-5; D remains ambiguous. The CDR3 is 18 residues long. Germline loops: CDR1 LGHNA, CDR2 YSLEER. V lost 0 bases and J lost 0, with 15 bases in between. CDR3 bases: TGCGCCAGCAGCCAAGATCGGGCAGATTTCTATAGCAATCAGCCCCAGCATTTT. This codes for CASSQDRADFYSNQPQHF.

The chain links TRBV5-1 to TRBJ2-2; D call uncertain. The CDR3 length is 17 residues. In germline, CDR1 is SGHRS, CDR2 YFSETQ. Trimming shortened V by 3 bases and J by 5 bases, and 20 bases separated the two germline ends. CDR3 sequence (DNA): TGCGCCAGCAGCTCGCCACGGGTGGGATTGCGGACCGGGGAGCTGTTTTTT. Amino acid sequence: CASSSPRVGLRTGELFF.

The chain couples TRBV29-1 to TRBJ2-7, with 7 bases identical to TRBD1. J gave up 4 bases and V 1 base, and 4 bases lay outside the gene matches. Looked up from germline, CDR1 is SQVTM and CDR2 is ANQGSEA. The CDR3 covers 13 residues. The CDR3 nucleotides are TGCAGCGTTGAAGCTTCAGGGGGATACGAGCAGTACTTC. Its translation: CSVEASGGYEQYF.

With regard to this clone: This CDR3 is also generated by other DNA sequences in the sample. CDR3 coding DNA: TGTGCCAGCAGTCCCACAGGGAGTGAGCAGTACTTC. This sequence encodes CASSPTGSEQYF. This chain connects TRBV27 to TRBJ2-7; D might be TRBD1 (6 bases). The V gene lost 5 bases and the J gene lost 7 bases, with 12 bases spanning the gap. The CDR3 is 12 residues long. From germline, CDR1 is MNHEY and CDR2 SMNVEV (reference sequence).

The rearrangement links TRBV7-9 to TRBJ1-2, with D perhaps TRBD1 (5 bases). CDR1 is SEHNR, CDR2 FQNEAQ, per germline (reference sequence). Trimming stripped 1 base from V and 8 bases from J, with 20 bases between. This CDR3 region has 16 residues. CDR3 sequence (DNA): TGTGCCAGCAGCTTAGAAGGATTGGGGGGTGCGAGAGGCTACACCTTC. It specifies CASSLEGLGGARGYTF.

V gene TRBV9 combines with J gene TRBJ2-1, with a possible D match to TRBD2 (6 bases). CDR1 is SGDLS and CDR2 is YYNGEE in the germline V gene. This CDR3 contains 15 residues. Trimming pared 0 bases from V and 6 bases from J, leaving 13 bases between. The CDR3 is CASSVVETRINEQFF. DNA for the CDR3: TGTGCCAGCAGCGTAGTGGAGACTAGGATCAATGAGCAGTTCTTC.

CDR3 coding DNA: TGTGCCAGCAGCGCCCAACTCAATACAGGAGACTATGGCTACACCTTC. Encoded protein: CASSAQLNTGDYGYTF. The chain links TRBV9 to TRBJ1-2; D may be TRBD1 (5 bases). This CDR3 is 16 amino acids long. Trimming removed 3 bases at V and 3 bases at J, with 18 bases between. From germline, CDR1 is SGDLS and CDR2 YYNGEE.

Comments on this clone: Other DNA sequences in the same sample also yield this CDR3. This rearrangement joins TRBV6-5 to TRBJ1-1; possibly TRBD1 for D (5 bases). With 2 bases removed from V and 6 bases from J, the gap between germline ends came to 7 bases. This CDR3 has 12 amino acids. Germline CDR1 is MNHEY and CDR2 is SVGAGI. CDR3 loop: CASSYRGAEAFF. Written as DNA, the CDR3 is TGTGCCAGCAGTTACAGGGGCGCTGAAGCTTTCTTT.

The chain uses TRBV27 and TRBJ2-7; weak D call: TRBD2 (5 bases). Germline lookup yields CDR1 MNHEY and CDR2 SMNVEV (reference sequence). CDR3 length: 13 residues. V was shortened by 10 bases and J by 6 bases, with 19 bases between the two germline ends. CDR3 region: CAIAPGLGREQYF. CDR3 nucleotide sequence: TGTGCCATCGCACCTGGACTCGGTCGCGAGCAGTACTTC.

The chain has TRBV14 and TRBJ1-1; D is undetermined. The ends were cut back, 0 bases at V and 7 bases at J, with 3 bases in the middle. The CDR3 covers 11 residues. The germline CDR1 and CDR2 sequences are SGHDN and FVKESK. CDR3 amino acids: CASSQDFEAFF. CDR3 nucleotides: TGTGCCAGCAGCCAAGATTTTGAAGCTTTCTTT.

V usage is TRBV5-4 and J usage is TRBJ2-5, with D possibly TRBD1 on 6 matching bases. From germline, CDR1 is SGHNT and CDR2 YYREEE (reference sequence). Trimming took off 7 bases at V and 5 bases at J, with 18 bases between the two ends. The CDR3 extends over 14 amino acids. The CDR3 bases are TGTGCCAGCTTAAGAGACAGGTTGAGGGAGACCCAGTACTTC. The encoded protein is CASLRDRLRETQYF.

J is TRBJ2-7 and V is TRBV10-3, with TRBD1 matching 9 bases. CDR3 length equals 17 residues. Germline CDR1 is ENHRY and CDR2 is SYGVKD. Losses at the gene ends were 6 bases for V and 1 base for J; bases not matched to a gene: 13. In DNA, the CDR3 is TGTGCCATCAGCGCCCTGTTGGGACAGGGCCCTTCCTACGAGCAGTACTTC. Translation: CAISALLGQGPSYEQYF.

The chain couples TRBV5-6 to TRBJ2-7; TRBD2 matches 9 bases. The CDR3 extends over 16 amino acids. J was trimmed by 2 bases and V by 0 bases; bases with no gene match: 6. CDR1 and CDR2 from the germline V gene are SGHDT and YYEEEE. The CDR3 here is CASSLDVGGRAYEQYF. The CDR3 coding sequence is TGTGCCAGCAGCTTGGACGTGGGCGGGAGGGCCTACGAGCAGTACTTC.

The chain uses TRBV19 and TRBJ1-3, with no clear D. CDR1 and CDR2 from the germline V gene are LNHDA and SQIVND (reference sequence). V lost 5 bases and J 2 bases, leaving 22 bases between the germline ends. This CDR3 comprises 18 residues. The CDR3: CASSPRGVLWVPGNTIYF. The CDR3 coding sequence is TGTGCCAGTAGTCCCCGTGGAGTCTTATGGGTTCCTGGAAACACCATATATTTT.

The rearrangement joins TRBV4-3 to TRBJ2-1; 10 bases map to TRBD1. Germline CDR1 is LGHNA and CDR2 is YSLEER. V gave up 0 bases and J gave up 7 bases; unmatched junction bases: 6. This CDR3 has 16 amino acids. CDR3 nucleotides: TGCGCCAGCAGCCAAGATTTTAGGACAGGGGGAAATGAGCAGTTCTTC. Protein product: CASSQDFRTGGNEQFF.

This chain connects TRBV28 to TRBJ2-1; 8 positions match TRBD2. In germline, CDR1 is MDHEN, CDR2 SYDVKM. With 7 bases clipped from V and 1 base from J, the junction kept 6 bases outside the gene matches. The CDR3 spans 15 residues. CDR3 region: CASKTKRESYNEQFF. In nucleotides, the CDR3 is TGTGCCAGCAAGACCAAGCGGGAGTCCTACAATGAGCAGTTCTTC.

The chain links TRBV4-3 to TRBJ1-1; tentative D call: TRBD1 (5 bases). Trimming removed 4 bases from V and 2 bases from J, with 17 bases in between. CDR1 is LGHNA and CDR2 is YSLEER in the germline V gene. The CDR3 runs to 16 residues. The CDR3, as DNA: TGCGCCAGCAGCCGGGGCCTCGTCAGAAGTAACACTGAAGCTTTCTTT. Translated, it gives CASSRGLVRSNTEAFF.

The sample holds one count of this clone. V usage is TRBV6-5 and J usage is TRBJ2-7, with 7 nucleotides matching TRBD1. The CDR3 has 16 amino acids. The V segment lost 0 bases and the J segment 2 bases; nucleotides outside the gene matches: 7. The germline V gene has CDR1 MNHEY and CDR2 SVGAGI. CDR3 bases: TGTGCCAGCAGTTACTCGAAGGGGACAGTACCCTACGAGCAGTACTTC. Its translation: CASSYSKGTVPYEQYF.